This T cell receptor (beta chain) was recovered during a study of cytomegalovirus exposure and HLA in healthy donors. Study outcomes and limitations: Most observed TCR sequences were rare, whereas some public TCRs were detected in many donors.

Repertoires were generated with immunoSEQ multiplex PCR, while TCRdb's copy carries only in-frame clones and drops some. Altogether 150,000 to 200,000 clones are present, 85% being singletons, with the ten largest covering 16%. A remark on this clone: The antigen is undetermined.

The material sequenced was PBMCs. This clonotype was obtained from a man between 18 and 29 years old in good health and CMV-seropositive.

CDR3 in DNA: TGTGCCAGCAGCGTAGAGCAGGGGGGTAACTATGGCTACACCTTC. Translated, it gives CASSVEQGGNYGYTF. The chain joins TRBV9 to TRBJ1-2, with 7 bases fitting TRBD1. CDR3 size: 15 residues. Germline V gives CDR1 SGDLS, CDR2 YYNGEE. V shed 0 bases and J 1 base; nucleotides not matched to a gene: 3.